One and the same sample provided the 25 T cell receptor beta chains below, sequenced in a study of CD8 T cells in Susac syndrome. The RNA, roughly 0.45 to 1 ug, was put through reverse transcription using random hexamers. MiXCR was run by TCRdb on the immunoSEQ multiplex PCR reads, yielding one entry per CDR3 protein. The profile covers 65,000 to 100,000 distinct CDR3 sequences, with approximately 96% appearing a single time and about 0.41% taken by the ten largest. Sequenced: CD8+ T cells from PBMCs. These receptors were taken from a human donor with Susac syndrome.

This rearrangement joins TRBV9 to TRBJ2-3; possible D gene TRBD1, 6 bases. Germline-derived CDR1 and CDR2 are SGDLS and YYNGEE. Trimming shortened V by 3 bases and J by 2 bases, and 13 bases separated the two germline ends. The CDR3 length is 15 residues. For the CDR3, the DNA is TGTGCCAGCAGCGAGTGGGGACAAATCACAGATACGCAGTATTTT. Its translation: CASSEWGQITDTQYF.

J is TRBJ2-2 and V is TRBV4-3; D remains unclear. The ends were cut back, 0 bases at V and 0 bases at J, with 8 bases in the middle. Germline lookup yields CDR1 LGHNA and CDR2 YSLEER. This CDR3 has 16 residues. The CDR3 DNA reads TGCGCCAGCAGCCAAGACTATAGCTCGAACACCGGGGAGCTGTTTTTT. It encodes CASSQDYSSNTGELFF.

The chain joins TRBV9 to TRBJ2-1; 8 nucleotides agree with TRBD2. The CDR3 runs 16 residues. CDR1 is SGDLS and CDR2 is YYNGEE in the germline V gene. V shed 7 bases and J 8 bases; nucleotides not matched to a gene: 17. This chain's CDR3 is CASSLRREEGKDEQFF. CDR3 DNA sequence: TGTGCCAGCTCCCTAAGGCGGGAGGAGGGTAAAGATGAGCAGTTCTTC.

This clonotype was seen only once. This rearrangement joins TRBV28 to TRBJ2-7, with TRBD2 matching 10 bases. The V gene end was trimmed by 7 bases and the J gene end by 3 bases; junction bases not matched to a gene: 3. Germline V lookup: CDR1 MDHEN, CDR2 SYDVKM. This CDR3 has 13 residues. CDR3 in DNA: TGTGCCAGCAAGGGACTAGCGTACTACGAGCAGTACTTC. Amino acids: CASKGLAYYEQYF.

The V gene is TRBV20-1, the J gene TRBJ1-1, with TRBD1 matching over 8 bases. CDR1 DFQATT and CDR2 SNEGSKA come from the germline V gene (reference sequence). The V segment lost 5 bases and the J segment 4 bases; nucleotides outside the gene matches: 9. The CDR3 consists of 14 residues. CDR3 protein: CSASPTRGLTEAFF. The CDR3 bases are TGCAGTGCTTCCCCCACCAGGGGGCTCACTGAAGCTTTCTTT.

The V call is TRBV5-1, the J call TRBJ1-1, with TRBD1 as a possible D gene (5 bases). The CDR3 extends over 14 amino acids. CDR1 is SGHRS, CDR2 YFSETQ, per germline. V lost 1 base to trimming and J lost 4 bases, with 11 bases between them. CDR3 nucleotides: TGCGCCAGCAGCTTGAATCGGGGGGTCACTGAAGCTTTCTTT. Its protein is CASSLNRGVTEAFF.

This rearrangement joins TRBV20-1 to TRBJ2-7, with 9 bases matching TRBD2. V trimming: 5 bases; J trimming: 2 bases; junction bases outside the gene matches: 16. The CDR3 loop spans 17 amino acids. Germline V lookup: CDR1 DFQATT, CDR2 SNEGSKA (reference sequence). CDR3 residues: CSAQWASGITTTYEQYF. CDR3 in DNA: TGCAGTGCTCAATGGGCTAGCGGGATTACGACTACCTACGAGCAGTACTTC.

The rearrangement links TRBV27 to TRBJ2-3; D perhaps matches TRBD2 (6 bases). The CDR3 contains 13 residues. V dropped 2 bases and J dropped 5 bases, with 8 bases sitting between them. CDR1 and CDR2 (germline): MNHEY, SMNVEV (reference sequence). The CDR3 DNA reads as TGTGCCAGCAGTTTACAGACTAGAGATACGCAGTATTTT. As protein: CASSLQTRDTQYF.

J is TRBJ1-1 and V is TRBV14, with D unresolved. V lost 1 base, J lost 3 bases, and 6 bases lay in between. The CDR3 contains 13 residues. Per germline, CDR1 SGHDN and CDR2 FVKESK. The CDR3 spells CASSQVAYTEAFF. The CDR3 DNA is TGTGCCAGCAGCCAAGTTGCGTACACTGAAGCTTTCTTT. Complete variable domain (other parts from reference TRBV14 and TRBJ1-1): EAGVTQFPSHSVIEKGQTVTLRCDPISGHDNLYWYRRVMGKEIKFLLHFVKESKQDESGMPNNRFLAERTGGTYSTLKVQPAELEDSGVYFCASSQVAYTEAFFGQGTRLTVV.

This sequence joins TRBV12-3 or TRBV12-4 and TRBJ1-1, with D unclear. The length of the CDR3 is 13 residues. V shed 6 bases and J shed 7 bases, with 15 bases lying between them. The CDR3 DNA reads as TGTGCCAGCAGCCCGGCCCCGACTGGTGAAGCTTTCTTT. It specifies CASSPAPTGEAFF.

The chain uses TRBV3-1 and TRBJ2-1; 7 bases fit TRBD1. Germline lookup yields CDR1 LGHDT and CDR2 YNNKEL (reference sequence). With V trimmed by 4 bases and J by 9 bases, 9 bases remained unmatched. The CDR3 runs 14 residues. CDR3 residues: CASSPRTGVPEQFF. Here the CDR3 DNA reads TGTGCCAGCAGCCCTCGAACAGGGGTCCCTGAGCAGTTCTTC.

The chain links TRBV6-6 to TRBJ2-7; D is uncertain. Trimming removed 4 bases from V and 0 bases from J, with 16 bases in between. The CDR3 contains 16 residues. Germline V CDR1 and CDR2: MNHNY, SVGAGI (reference sequence). The CDR3 DNA reads TGTGCCAGCAGTTCGGTAAGGGCCGAAGACTCCTACGAGCAGTACTTC. Translating gives CASSSVRAEDSYEQYF.

The rearrangement uses TRBV3-1 and TRBJ1-6, with unresolved D. CDR1 and CDR2 (germline): LGHDT, YNNKEL (reference sequence). V shed 0 bases and J shed 9 bases, with 6 bases lying between them. The CDR3 is 13 residues long. The CDR3, as DNA: TGTGCCAGCAGCCAAGATCTCCCTTCACCCCTCCACTTT. It codes for CASSQDLPSPLHF.

This chain links TRBV29-1 with TRBJ2-1; perhaps D is TRBD1 or TRBD2 (5 bases each). The CDR3 has 10 amino acids. Trimming took off 6 bases at V and 10 bases at J, with 10 bases between the two ends. CDR1 and CDR2 from the germline V gene are SQVTM and ANQGSEA. The chain's CDR3 is CSVGPGEQFF. The CDR3 region has the DNA TGCAGCGTGGGACCGGGGGAGCAGTTCTTC.

This clonotype was seen once. This rearrangement joins TRBV29-1 to TRBJ1-2; 7 bases are a match to TRBD1. Germline lookup yields CDR1 SQVTM and CDR2 ANQGSEA. This CDR3 is built from 16 residues. J was trimmed by 4 bases and V by 1 base; bases with no gene match: 12. CDR3 protein: CSVEGADRKTLYGYTF. As DNA, the CDR3 is TGCAGCGTTGAAGGAGCGGACAGGAAAACCCTCTATGGCTACACCTTC.

The chain employs TRBV5-1 and TRBJ1-1; tentative D call: TRBD1 (5 bases). Germline V gives CDR1 SGHRS, CDR2 YFSETQ. V lost 1 base and J lost 0, with 7 bases in between. CDR3 length equals 14 residues. CDR3 DNA sequence: TGCGCCAGCAGCTTGCCAGGGATGAACACTGAAGCTTTCTTT. It specifies CASSLPGMNTEAFF.

The rearrangement uses TRBV9 and TRBJ1-4; no clear D gene. Per germline, CDR1 SGDLS and CDR2 YYNGEE. V was shortened by 0 bases and J by 0 bases, with 6 bases between the two germline ends. This CDR3 is 15 amino acids long. The CDR3 reads CASSVGQATNEKLFF. DNA of the CDR3: TGTGCCAGCAGCGTAGGGCAGGCAACTAATGAAAAACTGTTTTTT.

The CDR3 DNA follows: TGTGCCAGCAGGCCAGACAGGGACTATGGCTACACCTTC. Its protein is CASRPDRDYGYTF. The J gene is TRBJ1-2, the V gene TRBV7-9, with 7 bases lining up with TRBD1. J was trimmed by 3 bases and V by 6 bases; bases with no gene match: 4. This CDR3 is 13 amino acids long. From germline, CDR1 is SEHNR and CDR2 FQNEAQ (reference sequence).

The V call is TRBV15, the J call TRBJ2-6; the D call may be TRBD1 or TRBD2 (5 bases each). The germline gives CDR1 LNHNV, CDR2 YYDKDF (reference sequence). V lost 0 bases to trimming and J lost 4 bases, with 10 bases between them. CDR3 length: 16 residues. CDR3 nucleotide sequence: TGTGCCACCAGCAGAGATGTGGGGACCGGGGCCAACGTCCTGACTTTC. Translation: CATSRDVGTGANVLTF.

The V and J genes are TRBV20-1 and TRBJ2-4; D is tentatively TRBD1 or TRBD2 (6 bases each). The CDR3 length is 13 residues. CDR1 is DFQATT, CDR2 SNEGSKA, per germline (reference sequence). V lost 0 bases and J lost 8, with 11 bases in between. Here the CDR3 reads CSARDRGLDIQYF. The DNA for the CDR3 is TGCAGTGCTAGAGACAGGGGACTTGACATTCAGTACTTC.

The chain carries TRBV7-9 and TRBJ2-3; TRBD2 might be the D (5 bases). This CDR3 spans 17 amino acids. Germline lookup yields CDR1 SEHNR and CDR2 FQNEAQ (reference sequence). V was cut by 5 bases and J by 5 bases, with 23 bases left in between. The CDR3 loop reads CASSLRDSLFGVDTQYF. The CDR3 nucleotides are TGTGCCAGCAGCCTCCGGGATTCGCTCTTTGGGGTAGATACGCAGTATTTT.

V and J are TRBV6-2 or TRBV6-3 and TRBJ1-1; D may be TRBD1 (5 bases). The V end lost 10 bases, the J end lost 2 bases, and 14 bases lay between the germline ends. The CDR3 runs to 13 residues. In germline, CDR1 is MNHEY, CDR2 SVGEGT. Here the CDR3 reads CATSTASNTEAFF. CDR3 DNA: TGTGCCACCTCGACAGCATCAAACACTGAAGCTTTCTTT.

This chain joins TRBV7-9 and TRBJ2-7; 7 bases align to TRBD2. This CDR3 spans 15 amino acids. The V gene end was trimmed by 2 bases and the J gene end by 10 bases; junction bases not matched to a gene: 14. Germline assignment: CDR1 SEHNR and CDR2 FQNEAQ (reference sequence). The CDR3 loop is CASSLLASETSHQYF. CDR3 nucleotides: TGTGCCAGCAGCTTACTCGCGAGCGAGACTAGCCACCAGTACTTC. Full variable domain (missing parts from reference TRBV7-9 and TRBJ2-7): DTGVSQNPRHKITKRGQNVTFRCDPISEHNRLYWYRQTLGQGPEFLTYFQNEAQLEKSRLLSDRFSAERPKGSFSTLEIQRTEQGDSAMYLCASSLLASETSHQYFGPGTRLTVT.

This clonotype was observed a single time. The genes are TRBV5-4 and TRBJ1-2, with D possibly TRBD1 on 6 matching bases. Trimming removed 0 bases at V and 3 bases at J, with 15 bases between. CDR3 length: 16 amino acids. Germline V lookup: CDR1 SGHNT, CDR2 YYREEE (reference sequence). The CDR3 protein is CASSLDGGKGDYGYTF. CDR3 sequence (DNA): TGTGCCAGCAGCTTGGACGGGGGGAAGGGGGACTATGGCTACACCTTC.

The chain combines TRBV20-1 with TRBJ2-3; 9 positions agree with TRBD1. Germline-derived CDR1 and CDR2 are DFQATT and SNEGSKA (reference sequence). V was pared by 5 bases and J by 4 bases, with 10 bases of the junction left unmatched. The CDR3 sequence is 15 residues long. DNA of the CDR3: TGCAGTGCTCACCTCCCGGGACAGGGACCAGATACGCAGTATTTT. Translation gives CSAHLPGQGPDTQYF.